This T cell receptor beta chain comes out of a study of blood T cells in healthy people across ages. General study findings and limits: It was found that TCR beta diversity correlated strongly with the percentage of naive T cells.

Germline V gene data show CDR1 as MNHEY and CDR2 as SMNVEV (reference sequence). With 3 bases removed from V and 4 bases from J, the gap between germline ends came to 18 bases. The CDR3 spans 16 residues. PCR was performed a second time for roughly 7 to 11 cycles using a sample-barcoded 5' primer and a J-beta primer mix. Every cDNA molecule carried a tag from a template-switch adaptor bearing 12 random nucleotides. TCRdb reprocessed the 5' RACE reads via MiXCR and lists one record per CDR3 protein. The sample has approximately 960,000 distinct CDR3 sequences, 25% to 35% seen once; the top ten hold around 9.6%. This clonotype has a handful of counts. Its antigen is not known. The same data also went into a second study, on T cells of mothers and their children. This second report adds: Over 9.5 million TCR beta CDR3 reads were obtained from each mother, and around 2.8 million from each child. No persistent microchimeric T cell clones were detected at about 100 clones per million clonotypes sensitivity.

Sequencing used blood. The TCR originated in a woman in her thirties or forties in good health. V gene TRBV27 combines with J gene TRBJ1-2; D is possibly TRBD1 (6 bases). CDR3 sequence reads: CASSLRSGHKSYGYTF. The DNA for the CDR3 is TGTGCCAGCAGTTTGAGATCGGGACACAAATCCTATGGCTACACCTTC.